This T cell receptor beta chain was sequenced for a study of metastatic and nonmetastatic thyroid tumors. Study as a whole: From malignant and benign thyroid patients, repertoires in blood and in tumor or nodule tissue were compared. Overall study results and limits: Compared with benign nodules, malignant thyroid tumors were reported to have significantly higher TCR beta diversity in both blood and tumor.

Not a single patient had been given any form of treatment at any point before undergoing thyroid surgery. As handled by the study authors: Across clinicopathological groups, CDR3 differences served as the basis for building a distant-metastasis classifier for papillary thyroid cancer. TCRdb re-processed the PCR reads through MiXCR. TCRdb, not the original authors, processed these V and J calls. The sample yields around 7,800 clones, around 30% seen once. This clone appeared a few times. Antigen specificity is unknown. CDR3 length: 14 residues. Germline V gene sequence: CDR1 MNHNS, CDR2 SASEGT. V gave up 8 bases and J gave up 9 bases; unmatched junction bases: 12.

Sequenced sample: adjacent normal tissue. The chain combines TRBV6-1 with TRBJ1-3; 8 nucleotides line up with TRBD1. This clonotype was sampled from a male donor with papillary thyroid cancer or a benign thyroid nodule (not recorded which). Some clones in this sample may be carry-over from other donors' samples. In DNA, the CDR3 is TGTGCCAGCGTTGGCCAGGGGGCCTATTGCACCATATATTTT. Residues: CASVGQGAYCTIYF.